This TCR beta chain appears in the sequencing data of a study of blood T cell repertoires in COVID-19. Methods used by the authors: For nucleated cells, counts were estimated from reference gene primer amplification. Clones were read by immunoSEQ multiplex PCR, and TCRdb kept only the in-frame ones, dropping some. That table gives V, J and clone size, and the DNA gave D and trimming. The sample yields some 80,000 clones, more than 75% seen once. CDR3 length: 15 residues. V was cut by 3 bases and J by 2 bases, with 13 bases left in between. Germline-derived CDR1 and CDR2 are MNHEY and SMNVEV (reference sequence). This clone has just a few counts.

Sample: peripheral blood. The chain has TRBV27 and TRBJ1-2; D perhaps matches TRBD1 (5 bases). The receptor was isolated from a woman over 75 with active or convalescent COVID-19. In nucleotides, the CDR3 is TGTGCCAGCAGTTTTCTTGCAGGGCAGAACTATGGCTACACCTTC. Protein product: CASSFLAGQNYGYTF.